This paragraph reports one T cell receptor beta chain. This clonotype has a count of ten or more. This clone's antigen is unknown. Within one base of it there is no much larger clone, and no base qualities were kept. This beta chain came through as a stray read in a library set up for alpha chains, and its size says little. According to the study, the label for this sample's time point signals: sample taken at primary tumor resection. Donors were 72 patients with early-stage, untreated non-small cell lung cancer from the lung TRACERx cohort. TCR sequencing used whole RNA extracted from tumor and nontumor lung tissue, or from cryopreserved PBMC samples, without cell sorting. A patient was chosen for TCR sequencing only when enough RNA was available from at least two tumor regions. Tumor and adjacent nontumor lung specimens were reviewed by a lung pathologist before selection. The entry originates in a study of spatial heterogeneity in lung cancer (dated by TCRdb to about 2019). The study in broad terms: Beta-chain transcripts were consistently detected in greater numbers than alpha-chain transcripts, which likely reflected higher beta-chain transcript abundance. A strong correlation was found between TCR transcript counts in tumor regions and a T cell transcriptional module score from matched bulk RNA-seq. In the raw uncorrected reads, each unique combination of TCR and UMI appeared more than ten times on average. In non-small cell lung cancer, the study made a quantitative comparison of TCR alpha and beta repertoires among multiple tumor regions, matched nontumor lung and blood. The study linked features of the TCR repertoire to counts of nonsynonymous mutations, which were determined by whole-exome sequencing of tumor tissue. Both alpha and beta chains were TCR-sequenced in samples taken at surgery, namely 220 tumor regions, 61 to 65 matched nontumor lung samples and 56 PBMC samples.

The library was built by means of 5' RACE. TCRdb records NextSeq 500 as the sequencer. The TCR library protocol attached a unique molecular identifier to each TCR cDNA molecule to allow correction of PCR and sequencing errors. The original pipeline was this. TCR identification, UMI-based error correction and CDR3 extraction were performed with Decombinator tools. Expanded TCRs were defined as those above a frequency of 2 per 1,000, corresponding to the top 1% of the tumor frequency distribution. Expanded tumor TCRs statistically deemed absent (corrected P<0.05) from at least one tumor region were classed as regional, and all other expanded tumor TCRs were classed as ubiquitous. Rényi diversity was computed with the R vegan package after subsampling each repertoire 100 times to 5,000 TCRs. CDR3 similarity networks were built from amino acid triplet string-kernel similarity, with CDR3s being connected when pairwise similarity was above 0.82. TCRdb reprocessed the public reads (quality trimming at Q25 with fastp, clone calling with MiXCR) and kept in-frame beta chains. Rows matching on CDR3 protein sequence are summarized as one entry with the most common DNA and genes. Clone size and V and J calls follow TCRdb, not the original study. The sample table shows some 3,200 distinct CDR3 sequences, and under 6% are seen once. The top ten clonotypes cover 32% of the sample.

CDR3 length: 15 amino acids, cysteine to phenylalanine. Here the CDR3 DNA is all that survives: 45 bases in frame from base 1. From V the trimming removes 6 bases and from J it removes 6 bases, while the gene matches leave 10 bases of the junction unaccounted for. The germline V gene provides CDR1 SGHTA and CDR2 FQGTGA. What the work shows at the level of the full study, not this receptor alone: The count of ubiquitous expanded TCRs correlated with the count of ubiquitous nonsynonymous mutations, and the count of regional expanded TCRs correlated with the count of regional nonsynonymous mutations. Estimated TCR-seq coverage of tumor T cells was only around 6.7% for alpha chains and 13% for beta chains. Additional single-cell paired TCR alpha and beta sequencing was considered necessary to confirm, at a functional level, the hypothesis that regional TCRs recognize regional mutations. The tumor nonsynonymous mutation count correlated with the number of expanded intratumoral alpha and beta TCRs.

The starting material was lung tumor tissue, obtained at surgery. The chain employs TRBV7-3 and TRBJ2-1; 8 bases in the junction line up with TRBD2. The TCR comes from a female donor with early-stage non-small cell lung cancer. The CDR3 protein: CASRLSGGAFNEQFF. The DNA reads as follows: TGTGCCAGCAGACTCAGCGGGGGCGCCTTCAATGAGCAGTTCTTC.